Listed below are T cell receptor beta chains from one sample, sequenced in a study of blood T cell repertoires in COVID-19. Only in-frame clones appear in the TCRdb table, and some are missing; sequencing was by immunoSEQ multiplex PCR. This table has about 370,000 clones, 80% to 90% appearing once. Source material: PBMCs or T cells enriched from blood (not recorded which). The receptors shown here come from a man younger than 35 who had recovered from COVID-19. CDR3s include the opening cysteine and the closing phenylalanine or tryptophan. The order of the fields is clone size, D gene, V gene, J gene, CDR3 protein, CDR3 DNA. A D gene is named only where the DNA matches it firmly. A row's size may be missing; if present it is once, few, many or a size class.

NA	TRBD2	TRBV11-1	TRBJ2-1	CASSFPPGGMANEQFF	TGTGCCAGCAGCTTCCCCCCCGGGGGGATGGCCAATGAGCAGTTCTTC
NA	TRBD2	TRBV9	TRBJ2-3	CASSVDRGLAGGLSDTQYF	TGTGCCAGCAGCGTAGATCGGGGACTAGCGGGAGGTTTATCAGATACGCAGTATTTT
NA	NA	TRBV6-5	TRBJ1-2	CASSPGGRNSYGYTF	TGTGCCAGCAGCCCGGGGGGACGGAATTCCTATGGCTACACCTTC
once	TRBD2	TRBV9	TRBJ2-5	CASSTRGGSETQYF	TGTGCCAGCAGCACCCGCGGGGGGAGCGAGACCCAGTACTTC
NA	NA	TRBV9	TRBJ1-3	CASSVHSGNTIYF	TGTGCCAGCAGCGTACACTCTGGAAACACCATATATTTT
NA	NA	TRBV3-1/TRBV3-2	TRBJ2-1	CASSQDRTVYNEQFF	TGTGCCAGCAGCCAAGATAGGACAGTCTACAATGAGCAGTTCTTC
NA	TRBD1	TRBV6-5	TRBJ1-4	CASKQGAGEKLFF	TGTGCCAGTAAACAGGGGGCGGGAGAAAAACTGTTTTTT
NA	NA	TRBV1	TRBJ2-5	CTTIAGAKETQYF	TGCACCACCATAGCGGGGGCTAAAGAGACCCAGTACTTC
NA	NA	TRBV12-5	TRBJ2-1	CASGPGDLSYNEQFF	TGTGCTAGTGGTCCAGGGGATTTATCCTACAATGAGCAGTTCTTC
NA	TRBD2	TRBV7-3	TRBJ2-5	CASSPQAGSLETQYF	TGTGCCAGCAGCCCACAAGCGGGGTCCCTAGAGACCCAGTACTTC
NA	NA	TRBV30	TRBJ2-3	CAWSPRDTQYF	TGTGCCTGGAGTCCCCGGGATACGCAGTATTTT
NA	TRBD1	TRBV6-5	TRBJ2-5	CASSQRTGLTQYF	TGTGCCAGCAGTCAGAGGACAGGGTTGACCCAGTACTTC
NA	TRBD1	TRBV7-6	TRBJ1-4	CASSDTGASREKLFF	TGTGCCAGCAGCGATACAGGGGCGAGCCGTGAAAAACTGTTTTTT
NA	TRBD2	TRBV11-1	TRBJ2-1	CASSLAHGGGAYEQFF	TGTGCCAGCAGCTTAGCGCATGGCGGGGGGGCCTATGAGCAGTTCTTC
NA	NA	TRBV13	TRBJ1-6	CASSSRQSSYNSPLHF	TGTGCCAGCAGCTCCCGACAGAGCTCCTATAATTCACCCCTCCACTTT
NA	TRBD1	TRBV5-1	TRBJ1-1	CASRITQGLNTEAFF	TGCGCCAGCAGAATAACACAGGGGTTGAACACTGAAGCTTTCTTT
NA	NA	TRBV4-1	TRBJ1-1	CASSQPSTGLNTEAFF	TGCGCCAGCAGCCAACCCTCGACAGGCTTGAACACTGAAGCTTTCTTT
NA	TRBD1	TRBV27	TRBJ2-1	CASSPGQTYNEQFF	TGTGCCAGCAGTCCGGGACAGACCTACAATGAGCAGTTCTTC
NA	TRBD2	TRBV5-1	TRBJ2-3	CASSPGGTDRTDTQYF	TGCGCCAGCAGCCCGGGGGGGACGGACCGCACAGATACGCAGTATTTT
once	TRBD2	TRBV27	TRBJ2-1	CASSSLAGGDNEQFF	TGTGCCAGCAGTTCCCTAGCGGGGGGGGACAATGAGCAGTTCTTC
NA	TRBD1	TRBV28	TRBJ2-1	CASSFPGQGYNEQFF	TGTGCCAGCAGTTTTCCGGGACAGGGCTACAATGAGCAGTTCTTC
once	NA	TRBV28	TRBJ1-5	CASSSDRQPQHF	TGTGCCAGCAGCTCAGACAGGCAGCCCCAGCATTTT
NA	TRBD2	TRBV7-9	TRBJ2-1	CASSPLSGLGRNEQFF	TGTGCCAGCAGCCCACTCTCCGGACTAGGCCGTAATGAGCAGTTCTTC